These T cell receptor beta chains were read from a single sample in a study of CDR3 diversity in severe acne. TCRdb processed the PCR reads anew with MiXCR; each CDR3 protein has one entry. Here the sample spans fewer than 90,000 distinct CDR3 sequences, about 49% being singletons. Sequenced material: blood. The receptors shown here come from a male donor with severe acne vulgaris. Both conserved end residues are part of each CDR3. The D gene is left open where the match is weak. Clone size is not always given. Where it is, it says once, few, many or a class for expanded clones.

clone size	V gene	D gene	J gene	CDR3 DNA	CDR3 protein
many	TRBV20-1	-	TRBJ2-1	TGCAGTGCTAGAGTCGGGGCCTTGAAAGGGGATGAGCAGTTCTTC	CSARVGALKGDEQFF
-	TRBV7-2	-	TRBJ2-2	TGTGCCAGCAGCCTCAGACAGGCAGCGAACACCGGGGAGCTGTTTTTT	CASSLRQAANTGELFF
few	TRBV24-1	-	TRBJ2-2	TGTGCCACCAGTGATCCCACAACCACCGGGGAGCTGTTTTTT	CATSDPTTTGELFF
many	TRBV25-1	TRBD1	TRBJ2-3	TGTGCCAGCAGTCGAACCCCGGGACAGGGCACAGATACGCAGTATTTT	CASSRTPGQGTDTQYF
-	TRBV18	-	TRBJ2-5	TGTGCCAGCTCATCCAACCAAGAGACCCAGTACTTC	CASSSNQETQYF
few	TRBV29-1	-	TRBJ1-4	TGCAGCGTTGAATATGAAGAAAAACTGTTTTTT	CSVEYEEKLFF
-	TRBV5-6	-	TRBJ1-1	TGTGCCAGCAGCTTTGAACCATCGGGGGGCCCTTTCTTT	CASSFEPSGGPFF
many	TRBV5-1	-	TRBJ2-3	TGCGCCAGCAGCTCGCGAGTAACAGATACGCAGTATTTT	CASSSRVTDTQYF
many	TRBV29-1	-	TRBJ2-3	TGCAGCGCTACGGACAAGGTAGCGGACCCCACAGATACGCAGTATTTT	CSATDKVADPTDTQYF
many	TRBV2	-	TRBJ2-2	TGTGCCAGCAGTGAGGGAGGCGGCCCCGGGGAGCTGTTTTTT	CASSEGGGPGELFF
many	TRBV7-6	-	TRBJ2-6	TGTGCCAGCAGCTTAGAACATCGGGGGGGGGCCAACGTCCTGACTTTC	CASSLEHRGGANVLTF
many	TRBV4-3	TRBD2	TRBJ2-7	TGCGCCAGCAGCCAAGGGTGGGCTAGCGGTTCCTACGAGCAGTACTTC	CASSQGWASGSYEQYF
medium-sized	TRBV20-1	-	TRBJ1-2	TGCAGTGCTAGACCTACAGGGCACTATGGCTACACCTTC	CSARPTGHYGYTF
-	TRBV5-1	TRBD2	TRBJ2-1	TGTGTCAGCAGCGTCGGGGGGAGGACCTACAATAAGCAGTTCTTC	CVSSVGGRTYNKQFF
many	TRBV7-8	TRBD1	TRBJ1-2	TGTGCCAGCAGCCGTGGGACAGCTAATAACTATGGCTACACCTTC	CASSRGTANNYGYTF
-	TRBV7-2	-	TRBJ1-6	TGTGCCAGCAGCTCGGGGACCGCCCAACCCCTCCACTTT	CASSSGTAQPLHF
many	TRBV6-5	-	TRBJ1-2	TGTGCCAGCAGCGACCGGGTCCTCTATGGCTACACCTTC	CASSDRVLYGYTF
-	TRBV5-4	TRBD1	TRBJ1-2	TGTGCCAGCAGCTTGAATGACGTGCCAGGGGGCGAATATGGCTACACCTTC	CASSLNDVPGGEYGYTF
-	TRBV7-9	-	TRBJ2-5	TGTGCCAGCAGCTTGCCGGTAGAGACCCAGTACTTC	CASSLPVETQYF
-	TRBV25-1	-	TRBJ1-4	TGTGCCAGCCGGGCGGGTGAAAAACTGTTTTTT	CASRAGEKLFF
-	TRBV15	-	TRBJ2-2	TGTGCCACCAGCAGAGGACAGTACACCGGGGAGCTGTTTTTT	CATSRGQYTGELFF
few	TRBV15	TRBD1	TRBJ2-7	TGTGCCAGCAGTGCCGGGACAGGGATAAACGAGCAGTACTTC	CASSAGTGINEQYF
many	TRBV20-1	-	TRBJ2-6	TGCAGTGCGTACAGGGCTGGGGCCAACGTCCTGACTTTC	CSAYRAGANVLTF
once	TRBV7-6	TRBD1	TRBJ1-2	TGTGCCAGCAGCGTTGATGGGACAGGGTATTATGGCTACACCTTC	CASSVDGTGYYGYTF
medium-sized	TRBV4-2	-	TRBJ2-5	TGTGCCAGCAGTGCGGGTGTTCAAGAGACCCAGTACTTC	CASSAGVQETQYF
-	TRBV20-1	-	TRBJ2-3	TGCAGTGCTAGAGACGTAGCGGAGGGGGCAGATACGCAGTATTTT	CSARDVAEGADTQYF
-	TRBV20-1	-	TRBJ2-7	TGCAGTGCTAGTTCTAGCAACCCCGTCGAGCAGTACTTC	CSASSSNPVEQYF
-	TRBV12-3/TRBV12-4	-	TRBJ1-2	TGTGCCAGCAGTTTTGGGCGGAGACCCAACTATGGCTACACCTTC	CASSFGRRPNYGYTF
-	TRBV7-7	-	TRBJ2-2	TGTGCTAGCAGCTTAGACGGCACCGGGGAGCTGTTTTTT	CASSLDGTGELFF
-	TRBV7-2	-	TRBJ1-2	TGTGCCAGCAGCTTATTTCGCCCGGGATCAGGGGATGGCTACACCTTC	CASSLFRPGSGDGYTF
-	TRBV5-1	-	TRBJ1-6	TGCGCCAGCGTAATAGCGGACTCCTACAATTCACCCCTCCACTTT	CASVIADSYNSPLHF
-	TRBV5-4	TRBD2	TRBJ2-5	TGTGCCAGCAGCTTAGTCGGGAGGGGTGGAGAGACCCAGTACTTC	CASSLVGRGGETQYF
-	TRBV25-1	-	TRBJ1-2	TGTGCCAGCAGTGAATTAGGTGCAAACTATGGCTACACCTTC	CASSELGANYGYTF
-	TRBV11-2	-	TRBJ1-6	TGTGCCAGCAGCGACCAGGACAGAAATTCACCCCTCCACTTT	CASSDQDRNSPLHF
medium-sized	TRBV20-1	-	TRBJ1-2	TGCAGTGCTAGAGAACACGGCTATGGCTACACCTTC	CSAREHGYGYTF
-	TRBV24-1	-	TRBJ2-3	TGTGCCACCAGTGATTTTAGGAGCACAGATACGCAGTATTTT	CATSDFRSTDTQYF
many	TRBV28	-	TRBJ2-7	TGTGCCAGCAGTTTGACTACCCCCTACGAGCAGTACTTC	CASSLTTPYEQYF
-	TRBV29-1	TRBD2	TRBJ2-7	TGCAGCGTGGTCGGGACTAGCTCCTACGAGCAGTACTTC	CSVVGTSSYEQYF
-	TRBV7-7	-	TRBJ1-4	TGTGCTAGCAGCTCCGGACAAGCAACTAATGAAAAACTGTTTTTT	CASSSGQATNEKLFF
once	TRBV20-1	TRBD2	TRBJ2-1	TGCAGTGTCAAGGGACTAGCGGGAGAGGATGAGCAGTTCTTC	CSVKGLAGEDEQFF
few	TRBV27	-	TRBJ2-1	TGTGCCAGCACGAGTGGGTCACCATCTTACAATGAGCAGTTCTTC	CASTSGSPSYNEQFF
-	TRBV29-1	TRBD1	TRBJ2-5	TGCGCCATCGGCGGACAGGCAAAAGAGACCCAGTACTTC	CAIGGQAKETQYF
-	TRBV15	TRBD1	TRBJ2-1	TGTGCCACCAGCAGCTTGACAGGGGACTTCTACAATGAGCAGTTCTTC	CATSSLTGDFYNEQFF
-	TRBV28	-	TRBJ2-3	TGTGCCAGCAGTACCAACCTCTGGGACGCCACAGATACGCAGTATTTT	CASSTNLWDATDTQYF
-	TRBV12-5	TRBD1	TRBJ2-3	TGTGCTAGTGGTTTGGAACCGGGACAGGGTACGCAGTATTTT	CASGLEPGQGTQYF
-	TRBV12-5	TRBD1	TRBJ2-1	TGTGCTAGTGGGGAACACAGGGGATCAGGACAAAATACGCAGTTCTTC	CASGEHRGSGQNTQFF
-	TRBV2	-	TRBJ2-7	TGTGCCAGCAGGGGTGGGGACTACGAGCAGTACTTC	CASRGGDYEQYF
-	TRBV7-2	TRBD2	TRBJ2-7	TGTGCCAGCAGCTTGAATCTAGCGGGAGCAGGGGAGCAGTACTTC	CASSLNLAGAGEQYF
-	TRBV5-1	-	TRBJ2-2	TGCGCCAGCAGGCCAGGGAGAACCGGGGAGCTGTTTTTT	CASRPGRTGELFF
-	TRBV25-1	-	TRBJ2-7	TGTGCCAGCAGTGAATATACACTCTCCTACGAGCAGTACTTC	CASSEYTLSYEQYF
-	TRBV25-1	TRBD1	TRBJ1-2	TGTGCCAGCAGGGACAGGGGGAACTATGGCTACACCTTC	CASRDRGNYGYTF
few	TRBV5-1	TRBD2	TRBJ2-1	TGCGCCAGCAGTCTGGAACACGGACTAGGCTCTAGAGATGAGCAGTTCTTC	CASSLEHGLGSRDEQFF
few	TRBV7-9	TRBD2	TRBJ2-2	TGTGCCAGCAACCCCCGGGAGGCGGCGAACACCGGGGAGCTGTTTTTT	CASNPREAANTGELFF
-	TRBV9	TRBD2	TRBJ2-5	TGTGCCAGCAGCGTAGTCCCGATAGCGGGACTAGCGGACCCAGGCCAAGAGACCCAGTACTTC	CASSVVPIAGLADPGQETQYF